These 18 T cell receptor beta chains share one sample of origin, sequenced in a study of long-term antiretroviral therapy in people with HIV. Samples were assayed with immunoSEQ v3.0 at survey level. Clones were sequenced by immunoSEQ multiplex PCR, and TCRdb holds only the in-frame ones, with some missing. The profile shows roughly 50,000 clones, around 80% of them singletons. The source was unsorted PBMCs, collected 0.8 years after starting antiretroviral therapy. The receptor source for this set is a woman aged 18-29 years with HIV.

This chain connects TRBV11-2 to TRBJ1-1; 9 nucleotides line up with TRBD1. From germline, CDR1 is SGHAT and CDR2 FQNNGV. CDR3 length: 14 residues. Germline trimming cut 5 bases from V and 4 bases from J; bases unmatched to any gene: 5. CDR3 loop: CASSRDRGGTEAFF. The CDR3, as DNA: TGTGCCAGCAGCAGAGACAGGGGGGGCACTGAAGCTTTCTTT.

The chain joins TRBV19 to TRBJ2-5, with D perhaps matching TRBD1 (5 bases). CDR1 is LNHDA, CDR2 SQIVND, per germline (reference sequence). V was trimmed by 1 base and J by 5 bases, leaving 11 bases between them. The CDR3 covers 14 residues. CDR3: CASSIGSGPETQYF. The CDR3 bases are TGTGCCAGTAGTATAGGGTCAGGGCCGGAGACCCAGTACTTC.

J is TRBJ1-2 and V is TRBV4-3; maybe TRBD1 (5 bases). Trimming pared 4 bases from V and 4 bases from J, leaving 16 bases between. Per the germline V gene, CDR1 is LGHNA and CDR2 is YSLEER. The CDR3 loop spans 15 amino acids. DNA of the CDR3: TGCGCCAGCAGCCGGGAGCAGGGTGGAGGCTATGGCTACACCTTC. It codes for CASSREQGGGYGYTF.

The chain employs TRBV27 and TRBJ2-7; maybe TRBD1 (5 bases). The V end was cut by 2 bases, the J end by 5 bases, with 16 bases between. Germline V gives CDR1 MNHEY, CDR2 SMNVEV (reference sequence). The CDR3 totals 15 residues. The CDR3 DNA sequence: TGTGCCAGCAGTTTAACCCAGGGTATGAGGAACGAGCAGTACTTC. Amino acids: CASSLTQGMRNEQYF.

This sequence joins TRBV5-6 and TRBJ1-1, with D hard to call. From germline, CDR1 is SGHDT and CDR2 YYEEEE. The CDR3 is 12 residues long. Trimming pared 2 bases from V and 3 bases from J, leaving 5 bases between. The CDR3 region is CASSLVHTEAFF. CDR3 nucleotide sequence: TGTGCCAGCAGCTTAGTCCACACTGAAGCTTTCTTT.

V and J are TRBV28 and TRBJ2-3, with TRBD2 matching over 8 bases. The ends lost 5 bases at V and 4 bases at J; junction bases unmatched: 5. CDR1 MDHEN and CDR2 SYDVKM come from the germline V gene. This CDR3 contains 14 residues. The CDR3 reads CASSPETSADTQYF. The CDR3 coding sequence is TGTGCCAGCAGTCCTGAGACTAGCGCAGATACGCAGTATTTT.

The chain is built from TRBV6-5 and TRBJ1-2, with no clear D. V lost 0 bases and J lost 4, with 9 bases in between. CDR1 and CDR2 from the germline V gene are MNHEY and SVGAGI. CDR3 length: 14 amino acids. The CDR3 DNA reads as TGTGCCAGCAGTTACTCGGCCAATTTCTATGGCTACACCTTC. This translates into CASSYSANFYGYTF.

The chain uses TRBV19 and TRBJ2-3, with TRBD2 matching over 12 bases. The CDR3 extends over 17 amino acids. Germline-derived CDR1 and CDR2 are LNHDA and SQIVND (reference sequence). The trim removed 5 bases at V and 1 base at J, leaving 7 bases unmatched. DNA of the CDR3: TGTGCCAGTAGTCAGGGACTAGCGGGTACCCGCACAGATACGCAGTATTTT. It codes for CASSQGLAGTRTDTQYF.

V usage is TRBV5-4 and J usage is TRBJ1-1, with TRBD1 matching 7 bases. The junction had 10 bases not matched to a gene; V was cut back by 4 bases and J by 4 bases. Germline V gene sequence: CDR1 SGHNT, CDR2 YYREEE (reference sequence). This CDR3 has 15 residues. The CDR3 bases are TGTGCCAGCAGCATAGACAGGGTGTGGGGCACTGAAGCTTTCTTT. Translating gives CASSIDRVWGTEAFF.

Worth noting for this clone: This CDR3 is also generated by other DNA sequences in the sample. The V and J genes are TRBV28 and TRBJ2-7; 9 bases are shared with TRBD1. V dropped 4 bases and J dropped 2; count of bases not matched to a gene: 3. This CDR3 comprises 14 residues. In germline, CDR1 is MDHEN, CDR2 SYDVKM. The CDR3 sequence: CASSSGTGTYEQYF. The CDR3 DNA sequence: TGTGCCAGCAGTTCCGGGACAGGGACCTACGAGCAGTACTTC. Full variable domain (rest looked up from reference TRBV28 and TRBJ2-7): DVKVTQSSRYLVKRTGEKVFLECVQDMDHENMFWYRQDPGLGLRLIYFSYDVKMKEKGDIPEGYSVSREKKERFSLILESASTNQTSMYLCASSSGTGTYEQYFGPGTRLTVT.

The chain links TRBV12-5 to TRBJ2-1; D uncertain. The germline gives CDR1 LGHNT, CDR2 FRNRAP. The CDR3 runs 13 residues. V lost 2 bases to trimming and J lost 6 bases, with 8 bases between them. CDR3 DNA: TGTGCTAGTGGTTTGAGTGGAACCAATGAGCAGTTCTTC. Amino acids: CASGLSGTNEQFF.

The chain employs TRBV6-1 and TRBJ1-1, with 7 bases that match TRBD1. Germline loops: CDR1 MNHNS, CDR2 SASEGT. V was pared by 4 bases and J by 1 base, with 6 bases of the junction left unmatched. The CDR3 length is 15 residues. The CDR3 region is CASSVKTGRNTEAFF. The CDR3 region has the DNA TGTGCCAGCAGTGTAAAGACAGGGAGGAACACTGAAGCTTTCTTT.

This clone was counted a single time. J is TRBJ2-5 and V is TRBV4-1; 10 bases are a match to TRBD2. V dropped 4 bases and J dropped 4; count of bases not matched to a gene: 3. This CDR3 spans 14 amino acids. Germline lookup yields CDR1 MGHRA and CDR2 YSYEKL. CDR3 bases: TGCGCCAGCAGCCTACGACTAGCGGGAGAGACCCAGTACTTC. Protein: CASSLRLAGETQYF.

The chain is built from TRBV6-6 and TRBJ1-1; D ambiguous. There are 10 residues in the CDR3. Germline CDR1 MNHNY, CDR2 SVGAGI (reference sequence). Trimming removed 3 bases at V and 11 bases at J, with 7 bases between. The CDR3 region has the DNA TGTGCCAGCAGTTATGGAGGGGCTTTCTTT. Translating gives CASSYGGAFF.

This sequence joins TRBV27 and TRBJ2-5, with D hard to call. Germline V gene sequence: CDR1 MNHEY, CDR2 SMNVEV (reference sequence). The CDR3 has 11 amino acids. V shed 2 bases and J shed 4 bases, with 2 bases lying between them. The CDR3 DNA follows: TGTGCCAGCAGTTTAGGAGAGACCCAGTACTTC. It codes for CASSLGETQYF.

This clone was found a few times. The chain employs TRBV6-5 and TRBJ2-7; 10 bases agree with TRBD1. The V segment lost 6 bases and the J segment 5 bases; nucleotides outside the gene matches: 4. Germline V CDR1 and CDR2: MNHEY, SVGAGI. The CDR3 spans 13 residues. Written as DNA, the CDR3 is TGTGCCAGCAGACCCGGGACAGGGGACGAGCAGTACTTC. It codes for CASRPGTGDEQYF.

This clone showed up just a few times. The rearrangement uses TRBV7-3 and TRBJ2-7; the D is unclear. The V end was cut by 5 bases, the J end by 0 bases, with 8 bases between. Germline CDR1 SGHTA, CDR2 FQGTGA. The CDR3 totals 13 residues. CDR3 in amino acids: CASSALPSYEQYF. DNA for the CDR3: TGTGCCAGCAGCGCCCTTCCCTCCTACGAGCAGTACTTC.

The J gene is TRBJ2-7, the V gene TRBV5-1; D tentatively fits TRBD1 or TRBD2 (6 bases each). CDR3 size: 15 residues. With 4 bases removed from V and 2 bases from J, the gap between germline ends came to 16 bases. Germline loops: CDR1 SGHRS, CDR2 YFSETQ. CDR3 loop: CASSPGADPTYEQYF. CDR3 DNA: TGCGCCAGCAGCCCGGGGGCAGACCCTACCTACGAGCAGTACTTC. The full variable domain, completed using reference TRBV5-1 and TRBJ2-7, is KAGVTQTPRYLIKTRGQQVTLSCSPISGHRSVSWYQQTPGQGLQFLFEYFSETQRNKGNFPGRFSGRQFSNSRSEMNVSTLELGDSALYLCASSPGADPTYEQYFGPGTRLTVT.